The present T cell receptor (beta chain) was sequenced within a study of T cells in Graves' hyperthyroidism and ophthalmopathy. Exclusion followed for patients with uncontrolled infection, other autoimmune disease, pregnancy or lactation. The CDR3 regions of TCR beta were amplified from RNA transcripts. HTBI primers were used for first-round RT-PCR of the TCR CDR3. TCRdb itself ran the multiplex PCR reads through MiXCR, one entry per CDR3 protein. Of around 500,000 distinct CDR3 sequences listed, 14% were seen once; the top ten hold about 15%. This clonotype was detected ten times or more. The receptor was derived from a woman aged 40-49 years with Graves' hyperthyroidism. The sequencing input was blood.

The CDR3 region has the DNA TGTGCCAGCAGCCCCTGGGTAGCGGGCCTCAGCTCTGGGGCCAACGTCCTGACTTTC. Translated, it gives CASSPWVAGLSSGANVLTF. The chain uses TRBV7-2 and TRBJ2-6; 7 bases fit TRBD2. From germline, CDR1 is SGHTA and CDR2 FQGNSA. This CDR3 contains 19 residues. Trimming cost V 5 bases and J 0 bases; bases outside gene matches: 13.